This T cell receptor beta chain emerged from a study of control samples from healthy donors and cancer patients. Germline lookup yields CDR1 LNHDA and CDR2 SQIVND (reference sequence). The CDR3 is 15 residues long. Trimming left V 6 bases short and J 1 base short, with 12 bases between. Here immunoSEQ multiplex PCR was the method, and the copy in TCRdb shows in-frame clones only, minus some. The sample lists about 190,000 clones, about 89% occurring once. This TCR came from a man under 40 in good health. This sequence joins TRBV19 and TRBJ2-2; no reliable D call. The sample taken for sequencing was blood. CDR3: CASSPPHLNTGELFF. For the CDR3, the DNA is TGTGCCAGTAGCCCTCCCCATCTGAACACCGGGGAGCTGTTTTTT.